This entry concerns a single TCR beta chain. As yet, its antigen is unknown. MiXCR was run by TCRdb on the reads, yielding one entry per CDR3 protein. The sample includes hundreds of thousands of distinct CDR3 sequences, approximately 31% of them seen just once. V lost 2 bases, J lost 7 bases, and 9 bases lay in between. Germline V gene lookup returns CDR1 LNHDA and CDR2 SQIVND (reference sequence). The CDR3 is 13 amino acids. This entry belongs to a study of T cell repertoires in cytomegalovirus infection. About the study: Well-studied HLA-B-restricted epitopes and recently identified HLA-C-restricted epitopes of CMV were both used in the study. In public TCR beta signatures, there were indications of both CMV infection and matching HLA type. Overall study findings and caveats: Pooled public TCR beta family frequency picked out CMV carriers with the relevant HLA. Ex vivo, HLA-C-restricted CMV-specific TCR beta clonotypes prevailed over the rest of the response.

The rearrangement joins TRBV19 to TRBJ1-5; no definite D call. The material was cultured CD8+ T cells from PBMCs, obtained from culture after CMV antigen stimulation. The clonotype originates from a human donor in good health (CMV status not recorded). Some clones in this sample may be carry-over from other donors' samples. CDR3 residues: CASSIWAGQPQHF. In DNA, the CDR3 is TGTGCCAGTAGTATATGGGCAGGCCAGCCCCAGCATTTT.